The 21 T cell receptor beta chains given below trace back to one sample, sequenced in a study of PD-1 blockade in classical Hodgkin lymphoma. Brentuximab vedotin exposure varied, and every patient relapsed after autologous stem cell transplantation. Measured with immunoSEQ multiplex PCR; TCRdb has only the in-frame clones, and not every one. The table lists 45,000 to 60,000 clones, roughly 80% of them singletons. The specimen was peripheral blood mononuclear cells (PBMCs), collected at baseline. These receptor sequences come from a human donor with classical Hodgkin lymphoma.

The rearrangement links TRBV7-9 to TRBJ1-5; D call uncertain. Deletions cut 5 bases from V and 6 bases from J, with 11 bases between. The V gene's germline CDR1 is SEHNR and CDR2 FQNEAQ (reference sequence). The CDR3 contains 13 residues. CDR3 sequence: CASSPSAPQPQHF. The CDR3 nucleotides are TGTGCCAGCAGCCCCTCGGCCCCTCAGCCCCAGCATTTT.

The V gene is TRBV30, the J gene TRBJ2-2; 7 nucleotides agree with TRBD1. The J segment lost 7 bases and the V segment lost 0 bases, leaving 5 bases of the junction unmatched. Germline CDR1 reads GTSNPN; CDR2 reads SVGIG (reference sequence). The CDR3 runs 14 residues. The CDR3 sequence: CAWSVKGADGELFF. CDR3 DNA: TGTGCCTGGAGTGTAAAGGGGGCCGACGGGGAGCTGTTTTTT.

This clone was observed a few times. The rearrangement joins TRBV4-1 to TRBJ1-4, with D possibly being TRBD1 (5 bases). The CDR3 has 14 residues. Germline V gives CDR1 MGHRA, CDR2 YSYEKL. V lost 6 bases to trimming and J lost 7 bases, with 15 bases between them. The CDR3 protein is CASRKFAGSEKLFF. The CDR3 region has the DNA TGCGCCAGCAGGAAATTCGCAGGGTCTGAAAAACTGTTTTTT.

This clone showed up just a few times. V and J are TRBV19 and TRBJ1-2; D remains ambiguous. Germline CDR1 reads LNHDA; CDR2 reads SQIVND (reference sequence). V was shortened by 3 bases and J by 4 bases, with 6 bases between the two germline ends. The CDR3 sequence is 12 residues long. The CDR3 coding sequence is TGTGCCAGTAGTATGACGACCTATGGCTACACCTTC. It specifies CASSMTTYGYTF.

This chain uses TRBV6-1 with TRBJ2-7; the match to TRBD2 covers 10 bases. With V trimmed by 3 bases and J by 2 bases, 4 bases remained unmatched. The CDR3 is 15 amino acids. Germline CDR1 is MNHNS and CDR2 is SASEGT. CDR3 region: CASSEALAGAYEQYV. The DNA of the CDR3 is TGTGCCAGCAGTGAGGCGCTAGCGGGAGCCTACGAGCAGTACGTC.

The rearrangement uses TRBV4-2 and TRBJ2-7, with D perhaps TRBD2 (7 bases). This CDR3 comprises 15 residues. V was pared by 1 base and J by 6 bases, with 16 bases between. From germline, CDR1 is LGHNA and CDR2 YNFKEQ. CDR3 sequence reads: CASSQAGGAGIEQYF. The CDR3, as DNA: TGTGCCAGCAGCCAAGCGGGGGGCGCGGGCATCGAGCAGTACTTC.

This clone has a single count. The J gene is TRBJ1-1, the V gene TRBV7-9; no definite D call. Germline assignment: CDR1 SEHNR and CDR2 FQNEAQ (reference sequence). Trimming cost V 2 bases and J 5 bases, with 18 bases left between them. The length of the CDR3 is 16 residues. The CDR3 region has the DNA TGTGCCAGCAGCTTATCGCGGGGTCTTCGGTGGACTGAAGCTTTCTTT. It is translated as CASSLSRGLRWTEAFF.

The chain uses TRBV30 and TRBJ1-6; D is possibly TRBD1 (5 bases). Germline V gene lookup returns CDR1 GTSNPN and CDR2 SVGIG (reference sequence). Trimming left V 4 bases short and J 3 bases short, with 7 bases between. This CDR3 region has 13 residues. This CDR3 is CAWTGSYNSPLHF. CDR3 DNA: TGTGCCTGGACAGGGAGCTATAATTCACCCCTCCACTTT.

The rearrangement uses TRBV5-1 and TRBJ1-5; 10 bases agree with TRBD1. Trimming at V came to 3 bases and at J to 0 bases, leaving 0 bases not matched to a gene. Germline-derived CDR1 and CDR2 are SGHRS and YFSETQ. This CDR3 is built from 15 residues. The CDR3 here is CASSWTGGSNQPQHF. The CDR3 DNA is TGCGCCAGCAGCTGGACAGGGGGTAGCAATCAGCCCCAGCATTTT. Variable domain in full (rest from reference TRBV5-1 and TRBJ1-5): KAGVTQTPRYLIKTRGQQVTLSCSPISGHRSVSWYQQTPGQGLQFLFEYFSETQRNKGNFPGRFSGRQFSNSRSEMNVSTLELGDSALYLCASSWTGGSNQPQHFGDGTRLSIL.

V and J are TRBV14 and TRBJ2-5, with D hard to call. Germline CDR1 and CDR2: SGHDN and FVKESK. The V and J ends lost 4 bases and 5 bases respectively, with 14 bases between them. The length of the CDR3 is 14 residues. The CDR3 protein is CASSPGGPMETQYF. The CDR3 coding sequence is TGTGCCAGCAGCCCTGGCGGCCCCATGGAGACCCAGTACTTC.

The V and J genes are TRBV5-4 and TRBJ2-5; 12 positions agree with TRBD2. The CDR3 is 16 amino acids. Germline CDR1 is SGHNT and CDR2 is YYREEE (reference sequence). Losses at the gene ends were 4 bases for V and 4 bases for J; bases not matched to a gene: 8. This chain's CDR3 is CASSRRLAGEGETQYF. CDR3 DNA sequence: TGTGCCAGCAGCAGAAGACTAGCGGGAGAAGGAGAGACCCAGTACTTC.

CDR3 in amino acids: CASSLVPRGASTDTQYF. The CDR3 DNA sequence: TGTGCCAGCAGCTTGGTGCCTCGGGGGGCGTCGACAGATACGCAGTATTTT. This chain links TRBV5-8 with TRBJ2-3; the D gene is possibly TRBD2 (7 bases). Germline-derived CDR1 and CDR2 are SGHTS and YDEGEE. With 0 bases removed from V and 3 bases from J, the gap between germline ends came to 17 bases. This CDR3 is built from 17 residues.

V is TRBV27 and J is TRBJ1-6; D remains unclear. Germline values: CDR1 MNHEY, CDR2 SMNVEV (reference sequence). The CDR3 extends over 14 amino acids. V was cut by 5 bases and J by 8 bases, with 13 bases left in between. CDR3 nucleotide sequence: TGTGCCAGCAGTCCCCAACTCAGCGATTCACCCCTCCACTTT. Amino acid sequence: CASSPQLSDSPLHF.

V is TRBV5-1 and J is TRBJ2-1; 7 bases map to TRBD2. Germline V gives CDR1 SGHRS, CDR2 YFSETQ. The CDR3 runs to 17 residues. J lost 6 bases, V lost 3 bases, and 15 bases had no gene match. The CDR3 DNA reads TGCGCCAGCAGCTCATACGGCGGCGGGAGTTTTGGCAATGAGCAGTTCTTC. Translation: CASSSYGGGSFGNEQFF.

This clone was observed a handful of times. The V and J genes are TRBV9 and TRBJ2-5; 14 nucleotides agree with TRBD2. The CDR3 spans 17 residues. The trim removed 0 bases at V and 5 bases at J, leaving 6 bases unmatched. Germline V lookup: CDR1 SGDLS, CDR2 YYNGEE. The CDR3 protein is CASSVAGGLAGVETQYF. CDR3 coding DNA: TGTGCCAGCAGCGTAGCTGGGGGACTAGCGGGAGTGGAGACCCAGTACTTC.

The chain is built from TRBV10-3 and TRBJ2-3; D gene uncertain. The CDR3 spans 14 residues. Germline CDR1 is ENHRY and CDR2 is SYGVKD. V was pared by 2 bases and J by 6 bases, with 12 bases between. This CDR3 reads CAISETQIGDTQYF. The CDR3 DNA reads TGTGCCATCAGTGAGACCCAAATTGGGGATACGCAGTATTTT.

The rearrangement links TRBV27 to TRBJ2-7; TRBD2 is a possible D gene (6 bases). Germline assignment: CDR1 MNHEY and CDR2 SMNVEV (reference sequence). V was trimmed by 5 bases and J by 6 bases, leaving 17 bases between them. CDR3 length: 14 residues. CDR3 residues: CASSTLRGGSEQYV. The CDR3 bases are TGTGCCAGCAGTACTCTACGAGGAGGGTCCGAGCAGTACGTC.

The V and J genes are TRBV29-1 and TRBJ1-2; tentative D call: TRBD1 (5 bases). Germline V CDR1 and CDR2: SQVTM, ANQGSEA. The CDR3 has 12 amino acids. V gave up 5 bases and J gave up 5 bases, with 12 bases separating them. As DNA, the CDR3 is TGCAGCGTTTCGCCAGGGTCGTATGGCTACACCTTC. This codes for CSVSPGSYGYTF. The whole variable domain, remainder taken from reference TRBV29-1 and TRBJ1-2, is SAVISQKPSRDICQRGTSLTIQCQVDSQVTMMFWYRQQPGQSLTLIATANQGSEATYESGFVIDKFPISRPNLTFSTLTVSNMSPEDSSIYLCSVSPGSYGYTFGSGTRLTVV.

The chain has TRBV18 and TRBJ1-5; 7 nucleotides line up with TRBD1. Germline trimming cut 5 bases from V and 0 bases from J; bases unmatched to any gene: 10. CDR3 length: 17 residues. CDR1 and CDR2 (germline): KGHSH, LQKENI. The CDR3 here is CASSSGQALYSNQPQHF. CDR3 coding DNA: TGTGCCAGCTCATCTGGACAGGCCCTCTATAGCAATCAGCCCCAGCATTTT.

V gene TRBV4-1 combines with J gene TRBJ1-1; D unresolved. The CDR3 is 14 residues long. The germline V and J ends were trimmed by 5 bases and 5 bases, with 15 bases remaining between them. The germline gives CDR1 MGHRA, CDR2 YSYEKL. The CDR3 sequence: CASSGPLRGTEAFF. The DNA of the CDR3 is TGCGCCAGCAGCGGGCCACTTCGGGGAACTGAAGCTTTCTTT.

This chain links TRBV9 with TRBJ2-5; the D gene is possibly TRBD2 (6 bases). V was shortened by 0 bases and J by 5 bases, with 11 bases between the two germline ends. CDR3 size: 14 residues. In germline, CDR1 is SGDLS, CDR2 YYNGEE. CDR3 in amino acids: CASSVATGVETQYF. CDR3 DNA: TGTGCCAGCAGCGTAGCTACGGGGGTGGAGACCCAGTACTTC.